These 10 T cell receptor beta chains came from one sample sequenced in a study of human thymus T cells. TCRdb's table, derived via immunoSEQ multiplex PCR, lists solely in-frame clones and lacks some. The sample lists under 150,000 clones, approximately 96% occurring once. Resections from corrective heart surgery supplied the thymus tissue. The sample consisted of thymus tissue. Receptors were obtained from a boy under three years old with a congenital heart defect but otherwise immunologically healthy.

This sequence joins TRBV28 and TRBJ1-3; TRBD1 might be the D (5 bases). Trimming took off 6 bases at V and 0 bases at J, with 9 bases between the two ends. The germline CDR1 and CDR2 sequences are MDHEN and SYDVKM. This CDR3 is 14 amino acids long. CDR3 protein: CASRRGTSGNTIYF. Written as DNA, the CDR3 is TGTGCCAGCAGGCGCGGGACCTCTGGAAACACCATATATTTT. Complete variable domain (other parts from reference TRBV28 and TRBJ1-3): DVKVTQSSRYLVKRTGEKVFLECVQDMDHENMFWYRQDPGLGLRLIYFSYDVKMKEKGDIPEGYSVSREKKERFSLILESASTNQTSMYLCASRRGTSGNTIYFGEGSWLTVV.

The chain couples TRBV6-5 to TRBJ1-1; the D is unclear. Germline V lookup: CDR1 MNHEY, CDR2 SVGAGI. The CDR3 is made up of 13 amino acids. V dropped 2 bases and J dropped 4 bases, with 8 bases sitting between them. CDR3 coding DNA: TGTGCCAGCAGTTACGAGCGTGTCACTGAAGCTTTCTTT. Translated, it gives CASSYERVTEAFF.

The sample holds one count of this clone. This sequence joins TRBV7-2 and TRBJ1-2; the D is unclear. CDR1 and CDR2 (germline): SGHTA, FQGNSA. The CDR3 has 16 amino acids. Trimming removed 3 bases at V and 5 bases at J, with 19 bases between. The CDR3 DNA is TGTGCCAGCAGCTTCGGACCCGAGCTCCCTAGGTATGGCTACACCTTC. Translating gives CASSFGPELPRYGYTF. The full variable domain, rest sourced from reference TRBV7-2 and TRBJ1-2, is GAGVSQSPSNKVTEKGKDVELRCDPISGHTALYWYRQSLGQGLEFLIYFQGNSAPDKSGLPSDRFSAERTGGSVSTLTIQRTQQEDSAVYLCASSFGPELPRYGYTFGSGTRLTVV.

For the CDR3, the DNA is TGTGCCAGTAGTATGACAGGCCATAGGACGTCCTACGAGCAGTACTTC. This translates into CASSMTGHRTSYEQYF. This chain uses TRBV19 with TRBJ2-7; TRBD1 might be the D (6 bases). The ends were cut back, 3 bases at V and 1 base at J, with 16 bases in the middle. CDR1 and CDR2 from the germline V gene are LNHDA and SQIVND (reference sequence). CDR3 length: 16 amino acids.

V is TRBV9 and J is TRBJ2-3; 9 bases align to TRBD2. This CDR3 has 17 amino acids. V was pared by 4 bases and J by 0 bases, with 9 bases of the junction left unmatched. Germline loops: CDR1 SGDLS, CDR2 YYNGEE. For the CDR3, the DNA is TGTGCCAGCAGCCCATATGAGCGGGGGGTGAGCACAGATACGCAGTATTTT. As protein: CASSPYERGVSTDTQYF.

Points on this clone: The conserved phenylalanine or tryptophan is not found at the CDR3 terminus, so this likely reflects a read error. V usage is TRBV7-8 and J usage is TRBJ1-2, with 7 positions matching TRBD1. The CDR3 is 18 residues long. The trim removed 1 base at V and 6 bases at J, leaving 17 bases unmatched. CDR1 and CDR2 (germline): SGHVS, FQNEAQ. The CDR3 region has the DNA TGTGCCAGCAGCTTAGTTGGGAGTCGGACAGGAGCTTGGAATGGCTACACCCTC. This sequence encodes CASSLVGSRTGAWNGYTL.

This clone was detected only once. This chain links TRBV7-2 with TRBJ1-2; the D gene is possibly TRBD1 (5 bases). The CDR3 runs 16 residues. Trimming took off 1 base at V and 0 bases at J, with 12 bases between the two ends. Germline V CDR1 and CDR2: SGHTA, FQGNSA. CDR3 nucleotide sequence: TGTGCCAGCAGCTTAGTACTGACAGCCTCTAACTATGGCTACACCTTC. Translation: CASSLVLTASNYGYTF.

V usage is TRBV6-1 and J usage is TRBJ2-2; D unresolved. Germline V gene sequence: CDR1 MNHNS, CDR2 SASEGT. V gave up 6 bases and J gave up 8 bases, with 19 bases separating them. The CDR3 runs to 15 residues. In DNA, the CDR3 is TGTGCCAGCAGCTCACCCTCCTCCGGAGATGGGGAGCTGTTTTTT. It specifies CASSSPSSGDGELFF.

V gene TRBV5-4 combines with J gene TRBJ2-7; 11 bases match TRBD1. V lost 2 bases to trimming and J lost 5 bases; unmatched junction nucleotides: 3. Germline V CDR1 and CDR2: SGHNT, YYREEE (reference sequence). This CDR3 is 14 amino acids long. CDR3 nucleotides: TGTGCCAGCAGCTTAAGGGACAGGGGGAACGAGCAGTACTTC. Protein product: CASSLRDRGNEQYF.

The genes are TRBV28 and TRBJ2-7; TRBD2 is a possible D gene (6 bases). Germline V gene lookup returns CDR1 MDHEN and CDR2 SYDVKM. V lost 6 bases and J 0 bases, leaving 6 bases between the germline ends. The CDR3 sequence is 12 residues long. The DNA for the CDR3 is TGTGCCAGCAGGGGGGGCTCCTACGAGCAGTACTTC. Its translation is CASRGGSYEQYF.